Listed here are 21 T cell receptor beta chains from one sample, sequenced in a study of response to subunit inactivated influenza vaccine. TCRdb reanalysed the RT-PCR reads using MiXCR and keeps one entry per CDR3 protein. Among about 700,000 distinct CDR3 sequences listed, about 15% were seen once. Specimen: PBMCs from blood, collected 14 to 15 days before vaccination. These receptors were obtained from a man aged 50-60 years who received an inactivated influenza vaccine.

The chain uses TRBV7-2 and TRBJ1-3; D gene ambiguous. The CDR3 sequence is 16 residues long. V shed 1 base and J shed 3 bases, with 13 bases lying between them. Germline-derived CDR1 and CDR2 are SGHTA and FQGNSA. The CDR3 nucleotides are TGTGCCAGCAGCTTAGGGGGTTCCTTGATTGGAAACACCATATATTTT. This encodes CASSLGGSLIGNTIYF.

This clonotype was detected once. The chain uses TRBV20-1 and TRBJ2-6; 8 nucleotides match TRBD2. The junction had 4 bases not matched to a gene; V was cut back by 6 bases and J by 0 bases. There are 15 residues in the CDR3. Germline CDR1 reads DFQATT; CDR2 reads SNEGSKA (reference sequence). The CDR3 DNA is TGCAGTGCCGGGGGGGGCCACTCTGGGGCCAACGTCCTGACTTTC. It specifies CSAGGGHSGANVLTF.

This clonotype was counted once. This rearrangement joins TRBV11-1 to TRBJ2-2; 8 bases map to TRBD2. Germline V gives CDR1 SGHAT, CDR2 FQDESV (reference sequence). V lost 8 bases, J lost 5 bases, and 10 bases stayed unmatched. The CDR3 length is 15 residues. The CDR3 bases are TGTGCCAGCCAAAAGGGTAGCGGGAAGACCGGGGAGCTGTTTTTT. It codes for CASQKGSGKTGELFF.

This clonotype has a count of ten or more. This rearrangement joins TRBV28 to TRBJ1-1, with unresolved D. CDR1 and CDR2 (germline): MDHEN, SYDVKM. V lost 6 bases and J 0 bases, leaving 11 bases between the germline ends. CDR3 length: 14 amino acids. In nucleotides, the CDR3 is TGTGCCAGCAGGCCCAGACAACTGAACACTGAAGCTTTCTTT. This sequence encodes CASRPRQLNTEAFF.

The chain couples TRBV20-1 to TRBJ1-6, with D unresolved. Trimming removed 3 bases at V and 0 bases at J, with 12 bases between. CDR3 length: 16 residues. Germline V gene data show CDR1 as DFQATT and CDR2 as SNEGSKA (reference sequence). CDR3 region: CSASGRESSYNSPLHF. The CDR3, as DNA: TGCAGTGCTAGCGGCCGAGAGAGCTCCTATAATTCACCCCTCCACTTT.

The CDR3 spells CASSPNRGFSTEAFF. CDR3 nucleotide sequence: TGTGCCAGCAGCCCAAACAGGGGTTTTTCCACTGAAGCTTTCTTT. The J gene is TRBJ1-1, the V gene TRBV11-1, with 7 nucleotides matching TRBD1. This CDR3 is built from 15 residues. Germline CDR1 SGHAT, CDR2 FQDESV (reference sequence). The ends lost 5 bases at V and 4 bases at J; junction bases unmatched: 10.

Worth noting for this clonotype: This may come from a read error, since a much larger clone is one base off. This rearrangement joins TRBV6-2 or TRBV6-3 to TRBJ2-7, with D possibly matching TRBD1 (5 bases). The germline V gene encodes CDR1 MNHEY and CDR2 SVGEGT. This CDR3 has 14 residues. Trimming took 2 bases from V and 2 from J, leaving 10 bases between them. CDR3 nucleotides: TGTGCCAGCAGTTACGCAGGGTCCCCCTACGAGCAGTACTTC. Translating it yields CASSYAGSPYEQYF.

This clonotype was detected a few times. The chain uses TRBV20-1 and TRBJ2-7; D perhaps matches TRBD1 (5 bases). V lost 3 bases and J 1 base, leaving 13 bases between the germline ends. From germline, CDR1 is DFQATT and CDR2 SNEGSKA (reference sequence). The CDR3 is 14 residues long. CDR3 sequence reads: CSASLDSFSYEQYF. The DNA for the CDR3 is TGCAGTGCTAGCCTAGACAGTTTTTCCTACGAGCAGTACTTC.

This clonotype was found a few times. The J gene is TRBJ2-7, the V gene TRBV20-1; 9 nucleotides agree with TRBD1. The J segment lost 2 bases and the V segment lost 3 bases, leaving 5 bases of the junction unmatched. Looked up from germline, CDR1 is DFQATT and CDR2 is SNEGSKA (reference sequence). The length of the CDR3 is 14 residues. As DNA, the CDR3 is TGCAGTGCTAGCTGGGACAGGGCCACCTACGAGCAGTACTTC. Residues: CSASWDRATYEQYF.

The chain links TRBV6-1 to TRBJ2-7, with no clear D. Germline lookup yields CDR1 MNHNS and CDR2 SASEGT. The CDR3 is made up of 13 amino acids. The germline V and J ends were trimmed by 1 base and 5 bases, with 9 bases remaining between them. Written as DNA, the CDR3 is TGTGCCAGCAGTGAAGGGGGTCACCACGAGCAGTACTTC. Its protein is CASSEGGHHEQYF.

This chain joins TRBV7-2 and TRBJ1-3; the match to TRBD1 covers 7 bases. Germline V gives CDR1 SGHTA, CDR2 FQGNSA. The CDR3 runs to 17 residues. After removal of 3 bases from V and 0 bases from J, the junction contained 8 bases not matched to a gene. The CDR3 reads CASSFKPGQSSGNTIYF. Here the CDR3 DNA reads TGTGCCAGCAGCTTTAAACCGGGACAGAGCTCTGGAAACACCATATATTTT.

This clonotype was observed at least ten times. The genes are TRBV5-1 and TRBJ2-7, with a possible D match to TRBD2 (6 bases). The germline CDR1 and CDR2 sequences are SGHRS and YFSETQ. The CDR3 sequence is 14 residues long. Trimming left V 4 bases short and J 2 bases short, with 13 bases between. In DNA form, the CDR3 reads TGCGCCAGCAGCCAGGGACTGACTACCTACGAGCAGTACTTC. It yields the protein CASSQGLTTYEQYF.

V is TRBV10-1 and J is TRBJ1-1; D unclear. Trimming removed 2 bases at V and 1 base at J, with 5 bases between. The CDR3 is made up of 13 amino acids. Looked up from germline, CDR1 is WNHNN and CDR2 is SYGVQD (reference sequence). The CDR3 spells CASSETQNTEAFF. CDR3 nucleotides: TGCGCCAGCAGTGAGACCCAGAACACTGAAGCTTTCTTT.

This clonotype was counted only a few times. The gene calls are TRBV4-2 and TRBJ2-3, with a tentative D call TRBD2 (5 bases). This CDR3 contains 17 residues. V lost 4 bases to trimming and J lost 2 bases, with 19 bases between them. CDR1 LGHNA and CDR2 YNFKEQ come from the germline V gene. The CDR3 is CASSRGGAESTTDTQYF. In DNA form, the CDR3 reads TGTGCCAGCAGCCGAGGAGGAGCGGAGTCAACCACAGATACGCAGTATTTT.

Ten or more counts support this clonotype. This chain links TRBV4-2 with TRBJ2-7, with D perhaps matching TRBD2 (6 bases). There are 19 residues in the CDR3. Trimming left V 2 bases short and J 0 bases short, with 23 bases between. The germline V gene encodes CDR1 LGHNA and CDR2 YNFKEQ. The CDR3 DNA sequence: TGTGCCAGCAGCCAACTGGAGGGATTTGCCGGGAAAACCTCCTACGAGCAGTACTTC. This sequence encodes CASSQLEGFAGKTSYEQYF.

This chain uses TRBV9 with TRBJ2-2, with 8 nucleotides matching TRBD2. There are 17 residues in the CDR3. Germline V CDR1 and CDR2: SGDLS, YYNGEE. Germline trimming cut 2 bases from V and 4 bases from J; bases unmatched to any gene: 10. DNA of the CDR3: TGTGCCAGCAGCGTTTCCCCGGGAGGGACGGGCACCGGGGAGCTGTTTTTT. Translating gives CASSVSPGGTGTGELFF.

This clonotype has a handful of counts. V is TRBV7-9 and J is TRBJ2-7; either TRBD1 or TRBD2 may fit D (6 bases each). The CDR3 is 15 residues long. With 1 base removed from V and 2 bases from J, the gap between germline ends came to 12 bases. Per germline, CDR1 SEHNR and CDR2 FQNEAQ (reference sequence). CDR3 sequence (DNA): TGTGCCAGCAGCTTAGTTTCGGGGGCCACCTACGAGCAGTACTTC. This translates into CASSLVSGATYEQYF.

This clonotype was detected a few times. The chain uses TRBV6-4 and TRBJ2-7; D is possibly TRBD2 (6 bases). The CDR3 has 16 amino acids. Germline CDR1 and CDR2: MRHNA and SNTAGT. V was pared by 3 bases and J by 3 bases, with 18 bases between. The CDR3 bases are TGTGCCAGCAGTGAAGCTTATGGCGGGGAAAGCTACGAGCAGTACTTC. This translates into CASSEAYGGESYEQYF.

The chain recombines TRBV5-3 with TRBJ1-5; D gene uncertain. TRBV5-3 is an ORF, and what it does is uncertain. The CDR3 has 19 residues. V lost 0 bases and J lost 0, with 19 bases in between. The CDR3 DNA sequence: TGTGCCAGAAGCTTGGTCGTCGGAGAATCTAGAGATAGCAATCAGCCCCAGCATTTT. It translates to CARSLVVGESRDSNQPQHF.

This clonotype has only a few counts. This chain uses TRBV18 with TRBJ2-7; 9 nucleotides line up with TRBD1. The CDR3 spans 14 residues. CDR1 KGHSH and CDR2 LQKENI come from the germline V gene. The trim removed 3 bases at V and 6 bases at J, leaving 6 bases unmatched. CDR3 DNA: TGTGCCAGCTCACCCCGGGACAGGGCCCCCGAGCAGTACTTC. Protein product: CASSPRDRAPEQYF.

This clonotype occurred a few times. The chain carries TRBV3-1 and TRBJ2-1; D ambiguous. The germline V gene has CDR1 LGHDT and CDR2 YNNKEL (reference sequence). This CDR3 comprises 15 residues. The V end was cut by 1 base, the J end by 4 bases, with 11 bases between. The CDR3 sequence: CASSQGPQVYNEQFF. Here the CDR3 DNA reads TGTGCCAGCAGCCAAGGCCCCCAAGTATACAATGAGCAGTTCTTC.